This T cell receptor beta chain was sequenced in a study of blood T cell repertoires in COVID-19. Background on the study: Collection of acute and convalescent COVID-19 samples took place in the United States, Italy and Spain.

TCRdb keeps only in-frame clones here, not all; method: immunoSEQ multiplex PCR. The sample has 190,000 or so clones, 87% seen once. Participants, about 18 to 90 years old, spanned some 23 US areas. V lost 0 bases and J 5 bases, leaving 10 bases between the germline ends. The length of the CDR3 is 14 residues. Germline V CDR1 and CDR2: LNHNV, YYDKDF (reference sequence). The chain carries TRBV15 and TRBJ2-5, with D possibly matching TRBD2 (7 bases). The sample consisted of PBMCs or T cells enriched from blood (not recorded which). This receptor was identified in a young woman who had recovered from COVID-19. CDR3: CATSRDRGGETQYF. As DNA, the CDR3 is TGTGCCACCAGCAGAGACAGGGGAGGGGAGACCCAGTACTTC.